Presented here are 13 T cell receptor beta chains from one specimen sequenced in a study of monozygotic twins with inflammatory bowel disease. TCRdb re-called the 5' RACE reads, yielding one record per CDR3 amino acid sequence without DNA. The sample's table shows about 150,000 distinct CDR3 sequences. Sequencing was performed on blood. The receptors stem from a human donor with ulcerative colitis or Crohn's disease, or a healthy co-twin of an affected twin (not recorded which).

The chain recombines TRBV5-6 with TRBJ1-2; TCRdb's D call, TRBD1, is unchecked because there is no DNA. CDR3 length: 16 residues. Germline V gives CDR1 SGHDT, CDR2 YYEEEE. CDR3 region: CASSSDRLGDRYGYTF.

The chain combines TRBV28 with TRBJ1-5; the D call of TRBD1 rests on TCRdb alone, since no DNA is present to check it. CDR3 length: 15 residues. Germline loops: CDR1 MDHEN, CDR2 SYDVKM. The CDR3 reads CASSLGGWGNQPQHF.

The chain recombines TRBV7-3 with TRBJ2-5; TCRdb indicates TRBD1, and absent DNA this call remains unverified. Germline lookup yields CDR1 SGHTA and CDR2 FQGTGA. This CDR3 region has 15 residues. CDR3 region: CASSSGQGALETQYF.

V usage is TRBV7-2 and J usage is TRBJ2-3. Germline V gene data show CDR1 as SGHTA and CDR2 as FQGNSA. The CDR3 consists of 16 residues. This CDR3 is CASSLRLATSTDTQYF.

The V call is TRBV4-2, the J call TRBJ1-4. This CDR3 has 15 amino acids. Germline loops: CDR1 LGHNA, CDR2 YNFKEQ. The CDR3 region is CASSQEGEGQEKLFF.

The chain is built from TRBV5-1 and TRBJ2-7; the TRBD1 assignment by TCRdb is unverifiable without DNA. Germline values: CDR1 SGHRS, CDR2 YFSETQ. This CDR3 is built from 17 residues. The CDR3 loop reads CASSLEPTVSFPYEQYF.

The chain uses TRBV4-1 and TRBJ2-3. The CDR3 is 15 amino acids. The germline gives CDR1 MGHRA, CDR2 YSYEKL. CDR3 loop: CASSQALGSTDTQYF.

The V and J genes are TRBV5-1 and TRBJ2-1; the TCRdb D gene call, TRBD2, has no DNA to confirm it. There are 15 residues in the CDR3. The V gene's germline CDR1 is SGHRS and CDR2 YFSETQ. This CDR3 reads CASSLAAGPIDEQFF.

The chain joins TRBV7-2 to TRBJ1-2; TCRdb selects TRBD1, and the lack of DNA leaves this call unchecked. The CDR3 length is 14 residues. Germline assignment: CDR1 SGHTA and CDR2 FQGNSA. The CDR3 loop reads CASSQGQGAGGYTF.

This chain joins TRBV11-1 and TRBJ2-7; TCRdb proposes TRBD1, but this gene call is untestable without DNA. Germline CDR1 reads SGHAT; CDR2 reads FQDESV (reference sequence). CDR3 size: 16 residues. This CDR3 is CASSRGTDLRTYEQYF.

V usage is TRBV29-1 and J usage is TRBJ1-5; TCRdb picks TRBD1, but there is no DNA to check that call. The germline V gene encodes CDR1 SQVTM and CDR2 ANQGSEA. The CDR3 covers 12 residues. The CDR3 loop reads CSVAGVGQPQHF.

The chain is built from TRBV7-2 and TRBJ1-5; the TCRdb call, TRBD1, lacks DNA for checking. Germline lookup yields CDR1 SGHTA and CDR2 FQGNSA. The CDR3 consists of 14 residues. CDR3 residues: CASSLGTEGQPQHF.

The CDR3 region is CSATGSATNEKLFF. This sequence joins TRBV29-1 and TRBJ1-4; as DNA is missing, the TRBD1 call by TCRdb cannot be tested. This CDR3 spans 14 amino acids. Germline loops: CDR1 SQVTM, CDR2 ANQGSEA.